This TCR beta chain stems from a study of shared clonotypes between healthy human individuals. The repertoire was sequenced with immunoSEQ multiplex PCR; TCRdb's copy has only in-frame clones and lacks some. This table has roughly 2.2 million clones, about 90% appearing once. Trimming pared 6 bases from V and 14 bases from J, leaving 17 bases between. This CDR3 contains 12 residues. CDR1 MGHDK and CDR2 SYGVNS come from the germline V gene. This receptor was taken from a man aged 18 to 29 in good health. Some clones in this sample may be carry-over from other donors' samples. The chain combines TRBV25-1 with TRBJ1-5; D remains unclear. Sequenced material: naive CD4+ T cells from PBMCs. Subset denoted: CD45RA+ positively selected. CDR3 nucleotide sequence: TGTGCCAGCAGCGCCGTCACGGGTGCTAAGCATTTT. Translating it yields CASSAVTGAKHF.